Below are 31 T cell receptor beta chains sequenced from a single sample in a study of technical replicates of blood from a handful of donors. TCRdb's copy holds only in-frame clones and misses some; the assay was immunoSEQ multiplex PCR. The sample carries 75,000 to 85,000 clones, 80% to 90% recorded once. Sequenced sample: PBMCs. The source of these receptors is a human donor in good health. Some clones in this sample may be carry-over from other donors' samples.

CDR3 nucleotide sequence: TGTGCCAGTAGTATCGTCGGCGGAGATACGCAGTATTTT. It translates to CASSIVGGDTQYF. This sequence joins TRBV19 and TRBJ2-3; D is undetermined. The CDR3 covers 13 residues. V dropped 3 bases and J dropped 5 bases, with 9 bases sitting between them. Germline V gene sequence: CDR1 LNHDA, CDR2 SQIVND (reference sequence).

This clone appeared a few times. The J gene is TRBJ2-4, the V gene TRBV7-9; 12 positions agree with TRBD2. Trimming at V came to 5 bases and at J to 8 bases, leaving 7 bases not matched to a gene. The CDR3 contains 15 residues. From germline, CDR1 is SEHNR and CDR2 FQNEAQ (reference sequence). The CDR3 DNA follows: TGTGCCAGCAGCCTGACTAGCGGGAGTTGGTACATTCAGTACTTC. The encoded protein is CASSLTSGSWYIQYF.

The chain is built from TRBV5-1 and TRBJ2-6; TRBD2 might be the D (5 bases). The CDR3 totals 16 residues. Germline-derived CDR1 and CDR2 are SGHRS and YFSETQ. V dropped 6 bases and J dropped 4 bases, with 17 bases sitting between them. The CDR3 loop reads CASMGDRGSGANVLTF. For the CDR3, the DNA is TGCGCCAGCATGGGCGATCGCGGGTCCGGGGCCAACGTCCTGACTTTC.

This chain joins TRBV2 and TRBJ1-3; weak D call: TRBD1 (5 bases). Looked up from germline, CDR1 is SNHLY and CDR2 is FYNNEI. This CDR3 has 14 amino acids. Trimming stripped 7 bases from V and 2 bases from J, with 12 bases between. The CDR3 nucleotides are TGTGCCAGCACCCTCGGACATACTGGAAACACCATATATTTT. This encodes CASTLGHTGNTIYF. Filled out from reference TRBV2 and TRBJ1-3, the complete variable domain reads EPEVTQTPSHQVTQMGQEVILRCVPISNHLYFYWYRQILGQKVEFLVSFYNNEISEKSEIFDDQFSVERPDGSNFTLKIRSTKLEDSAMYFCASTLGHTGNTIYFGEGSWLTVV.

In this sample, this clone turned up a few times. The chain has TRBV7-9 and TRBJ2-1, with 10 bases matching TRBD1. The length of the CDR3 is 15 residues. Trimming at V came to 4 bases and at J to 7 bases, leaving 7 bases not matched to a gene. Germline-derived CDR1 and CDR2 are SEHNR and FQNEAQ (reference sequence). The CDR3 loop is CASSWWDRGGNEQFF. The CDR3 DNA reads TGTGCCAGCAGCTGGTGGGACAGGGGTGGGAATGAGCAGTTCTTC.

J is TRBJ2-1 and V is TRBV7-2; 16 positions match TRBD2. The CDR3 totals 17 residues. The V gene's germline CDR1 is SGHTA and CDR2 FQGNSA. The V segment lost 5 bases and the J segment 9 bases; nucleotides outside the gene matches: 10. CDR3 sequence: CASSIGTSGRAGSEQFF. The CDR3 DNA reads TGTGCCAGCAGCATTGGGACTAGCGGGAGGGCCGGCAGTGAGCAGTTCTTC.

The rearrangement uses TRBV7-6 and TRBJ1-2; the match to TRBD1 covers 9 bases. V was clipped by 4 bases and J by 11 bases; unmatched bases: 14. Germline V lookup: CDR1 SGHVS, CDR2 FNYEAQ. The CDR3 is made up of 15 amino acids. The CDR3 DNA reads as TGTGCCAGCAGCTCCCCCGGGACAGGGTTTCCCGGTTACACCTTC. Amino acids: CASSSPGTGFPGYTF.

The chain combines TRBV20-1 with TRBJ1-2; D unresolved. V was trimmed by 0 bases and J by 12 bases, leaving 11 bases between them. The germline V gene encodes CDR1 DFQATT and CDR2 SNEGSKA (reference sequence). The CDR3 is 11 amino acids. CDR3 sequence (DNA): TGCAGTGCTAGAGATCTTCGCGGGGACACCTTC. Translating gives CSARDLRGDTF.

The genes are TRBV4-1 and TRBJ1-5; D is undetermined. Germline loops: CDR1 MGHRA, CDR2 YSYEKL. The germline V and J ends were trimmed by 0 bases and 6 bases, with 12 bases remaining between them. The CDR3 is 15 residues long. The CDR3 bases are TGCGCCAGCAGCCAAGAAGGTCCGGCGGGTCAGCCCCAGCATTTT. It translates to CASSQEGPAGQPQHF.

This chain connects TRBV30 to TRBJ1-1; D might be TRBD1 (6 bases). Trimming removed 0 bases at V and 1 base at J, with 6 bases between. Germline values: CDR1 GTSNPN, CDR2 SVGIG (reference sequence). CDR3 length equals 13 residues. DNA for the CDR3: TGTGCCTGGAGTGTACAGGGGAACACTGAAGCTTTCTTT. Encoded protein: CAWSVQGNTEAFF.

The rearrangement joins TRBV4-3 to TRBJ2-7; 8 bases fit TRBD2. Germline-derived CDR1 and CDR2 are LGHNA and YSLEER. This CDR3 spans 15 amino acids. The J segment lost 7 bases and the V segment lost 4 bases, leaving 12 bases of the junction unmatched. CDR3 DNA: TGCGCCAGCAGCCGTCAACTGGCGGGAGGCAATGAGCAGTACTTC. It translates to CASSRQLAGGNEQYF.

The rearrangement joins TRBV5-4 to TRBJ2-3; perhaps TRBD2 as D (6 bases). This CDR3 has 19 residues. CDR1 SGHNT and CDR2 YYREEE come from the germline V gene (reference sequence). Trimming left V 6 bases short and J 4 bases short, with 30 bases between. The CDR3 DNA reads TGTGCCAGCACCCCCGGGGGAACAGGTCCCTCGAATGCCGCAGATACGCAGTATTTT. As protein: CASTPGGTGPSNAADTQYF.

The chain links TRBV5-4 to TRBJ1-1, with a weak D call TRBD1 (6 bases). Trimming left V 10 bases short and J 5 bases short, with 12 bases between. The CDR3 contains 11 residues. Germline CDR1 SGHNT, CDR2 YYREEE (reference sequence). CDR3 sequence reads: CAQGRGTEAFF. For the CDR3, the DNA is TGTGCCCAGGGTAGGGGGACTGAAGCTTTCTTT.

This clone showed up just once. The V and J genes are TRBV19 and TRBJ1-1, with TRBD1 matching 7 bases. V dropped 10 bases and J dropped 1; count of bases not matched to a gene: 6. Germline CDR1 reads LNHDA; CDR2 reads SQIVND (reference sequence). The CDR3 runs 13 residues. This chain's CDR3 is CATRDRQNTEAFF. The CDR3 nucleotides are TGTGCCACCAGGGACAGACAGAACACTGAAGCTTTCTTT.

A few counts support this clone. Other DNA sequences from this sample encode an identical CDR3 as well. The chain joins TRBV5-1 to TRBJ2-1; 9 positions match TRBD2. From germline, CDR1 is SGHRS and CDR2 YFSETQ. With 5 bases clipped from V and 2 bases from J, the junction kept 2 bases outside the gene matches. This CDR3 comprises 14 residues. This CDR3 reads CASSSSGAYNEQFF. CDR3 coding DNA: TGCGCCAGCAGTTCTAGCGGGGCCTACAATGAGCAGTTCTTC.

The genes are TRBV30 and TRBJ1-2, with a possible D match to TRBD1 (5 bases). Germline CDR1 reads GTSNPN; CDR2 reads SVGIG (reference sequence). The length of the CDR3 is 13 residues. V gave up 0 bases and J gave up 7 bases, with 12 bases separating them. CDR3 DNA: TGTGCCTGGAGTGTCGGGGGGTGGGCTGGCTACACCTTC. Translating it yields CAWSVGGWAGYTF.

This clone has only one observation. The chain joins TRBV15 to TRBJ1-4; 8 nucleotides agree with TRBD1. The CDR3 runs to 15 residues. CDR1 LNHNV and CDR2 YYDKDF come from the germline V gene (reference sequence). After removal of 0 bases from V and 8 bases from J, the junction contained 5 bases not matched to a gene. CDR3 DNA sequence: TGTGCCACCAGCAGAGATAGGACAGGGAAAGAAAAACTGTTTTTT. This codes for CATSRDRTGKEKLFF. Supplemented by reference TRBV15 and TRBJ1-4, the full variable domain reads DAMVIQNPRYQVTQFGKPVTLSCSQTLNHNVMYWYQQKSSQAPKLLFHYYDKDFNNEADTPDNFQSRRPNTSFCFLDIRSPGLGDTAMYLCATSRDRTGKEKLFFGSGTQLSVL.

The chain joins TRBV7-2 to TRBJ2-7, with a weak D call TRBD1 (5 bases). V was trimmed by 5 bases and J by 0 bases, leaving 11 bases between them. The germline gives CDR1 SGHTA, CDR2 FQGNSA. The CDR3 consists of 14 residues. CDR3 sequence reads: CASSAYRSSYEQYF. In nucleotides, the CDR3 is TGTGCCAGCAGCGCATACAGGAGCTCCTACGAGCAGTACTTC.

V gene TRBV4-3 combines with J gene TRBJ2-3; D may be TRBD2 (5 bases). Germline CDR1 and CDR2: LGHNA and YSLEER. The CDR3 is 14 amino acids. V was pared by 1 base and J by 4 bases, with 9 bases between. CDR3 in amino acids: CASSQGGSADTQYF. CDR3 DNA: TGCGCCAGCAGCCAAGGGGGTAGCGCAGATACGCAGTATTTT.

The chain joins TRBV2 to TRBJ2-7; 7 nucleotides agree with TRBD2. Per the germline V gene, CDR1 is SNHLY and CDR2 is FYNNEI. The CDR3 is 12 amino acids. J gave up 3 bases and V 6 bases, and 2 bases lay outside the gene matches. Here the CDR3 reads CASSRDYYEQYF. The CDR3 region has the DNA TGTGCCAGCAGCCGGGACTACTACGAGCAGTACTTC. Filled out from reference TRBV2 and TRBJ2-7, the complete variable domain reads EPEVTQTPSHQVTQMGQEVILRCVPISNHLYFYWYRQILGQKVEFLVSFYNNEISEKSEIFDDQFSVERPDGSNFTLKIRSTKLEDSAMYFCASSRDYYEQYFGPGTRLTVT.

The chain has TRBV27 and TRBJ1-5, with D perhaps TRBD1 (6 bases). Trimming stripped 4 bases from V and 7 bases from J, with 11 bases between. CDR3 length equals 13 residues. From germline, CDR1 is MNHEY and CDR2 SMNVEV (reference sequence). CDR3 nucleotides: TGTGCCAGCAGTTCAGGGGCAAAGCAGCCCCAGCATTTT. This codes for CASSSGAKQPQHF.

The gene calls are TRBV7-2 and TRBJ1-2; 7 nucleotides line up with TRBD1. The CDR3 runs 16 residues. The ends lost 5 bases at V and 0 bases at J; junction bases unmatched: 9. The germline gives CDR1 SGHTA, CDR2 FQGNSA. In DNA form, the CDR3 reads TGTGCCAGCAGCCCAGGGACAGCCCTATCTAACTATGGCTACACCTTC. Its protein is CASSPGTALSNYGYTF.

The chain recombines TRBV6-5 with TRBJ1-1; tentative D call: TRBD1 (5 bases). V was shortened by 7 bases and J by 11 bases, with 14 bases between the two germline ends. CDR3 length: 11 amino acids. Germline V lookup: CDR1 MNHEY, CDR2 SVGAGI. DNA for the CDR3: TGTGCCAGCACAGTAGGGGTGGAGGCTTTCTTT. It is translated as CASTVGVEAFF.

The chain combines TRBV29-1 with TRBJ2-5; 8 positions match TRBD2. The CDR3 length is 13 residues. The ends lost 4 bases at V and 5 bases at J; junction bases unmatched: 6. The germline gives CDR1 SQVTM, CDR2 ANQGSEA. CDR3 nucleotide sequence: TGCAGCGTTGCTGCGGGAGGCGTGGAGACCCAGTACTTC. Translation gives CSVAAGGVETQYF.

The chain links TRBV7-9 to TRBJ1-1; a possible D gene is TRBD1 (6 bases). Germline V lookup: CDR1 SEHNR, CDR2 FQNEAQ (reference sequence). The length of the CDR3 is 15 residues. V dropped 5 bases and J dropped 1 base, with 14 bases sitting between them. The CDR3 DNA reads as TGTGCCAGCAGCCCCTGGCGGGGGGCGAACACTGAAGCTTTCTTT. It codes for CASSPWRGANTEAFF.

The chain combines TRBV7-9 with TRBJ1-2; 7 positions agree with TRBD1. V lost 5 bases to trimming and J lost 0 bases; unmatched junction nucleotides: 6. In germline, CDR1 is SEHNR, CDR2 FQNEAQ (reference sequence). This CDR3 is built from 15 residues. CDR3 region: CASSTGQLANYGYTF. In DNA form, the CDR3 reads TGTGCCAGCAGCACGGGACAGTTAGCTAACTATGGCTACACCTTC.

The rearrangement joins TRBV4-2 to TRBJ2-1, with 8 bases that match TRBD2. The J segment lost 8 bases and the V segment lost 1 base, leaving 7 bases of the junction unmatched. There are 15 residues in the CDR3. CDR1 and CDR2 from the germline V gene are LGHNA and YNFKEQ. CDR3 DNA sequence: TGTGCCAGCAGCCAAGGGGTAGCGGGAACCGATGAGCAGTTCTTC. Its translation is CASSQGVAGTDEQFF.

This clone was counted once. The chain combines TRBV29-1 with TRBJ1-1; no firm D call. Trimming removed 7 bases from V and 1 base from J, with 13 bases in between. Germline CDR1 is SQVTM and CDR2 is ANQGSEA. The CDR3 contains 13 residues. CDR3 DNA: TGCAGCGGTTTGCGGGCAGAGAACACTGAAGCTTTCTTT. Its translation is CSGLRAENTEAFF. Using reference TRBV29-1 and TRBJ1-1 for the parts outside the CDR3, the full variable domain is SAVISQKPSRDICQRGTSLTIQCQVDSQVTMMFWYRQQPGQSLTLIATANQGSEATYESGFVIDKFPISRPNLTFSTLTVSNMSPEDSSIYLCSGLRAENTEAFFGQGTRLTVV.

The CDR3 reads CASLNRGHEQFF. Written as DNA, the CDR3 is TGTGCCAGCCTCAACAGGGGGCATGAGCAGTTCTTC. V is TRBV6-6 and J is TRBJ2-1; 9 bases agree with TRBD1. Germline CDR1 MNHNY, CDR2 SVGAGI (reference sequence). J lost 8 bases, V lost 8 bases, and 4 bases had no gene match. The CDR3 sequence is 12 residues long.

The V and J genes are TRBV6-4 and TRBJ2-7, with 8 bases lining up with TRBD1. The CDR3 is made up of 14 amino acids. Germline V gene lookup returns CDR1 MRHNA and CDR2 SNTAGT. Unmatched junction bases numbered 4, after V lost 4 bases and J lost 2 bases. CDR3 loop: CASSGDRPAYEQYF. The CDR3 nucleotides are TGTGCCAGCAGTGGGGACAGGCCTGCCTACGAGCAGTACTTC.

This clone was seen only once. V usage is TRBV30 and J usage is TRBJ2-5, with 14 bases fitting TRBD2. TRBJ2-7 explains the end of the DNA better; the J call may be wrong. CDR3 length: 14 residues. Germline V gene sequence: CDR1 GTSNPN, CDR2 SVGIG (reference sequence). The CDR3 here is CAWRGLAGDYEQYF. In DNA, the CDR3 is TGTGCCTGGAGGGGACTAGCGGGGGACTACGAGCAGTACTTC.